This T cell receptor beta chain was profiled in a study of blood T cells in healthy people across ages. Study-wide points: Per-million-T-cell TCR beta diversity fell roughly linearly with age. There was a strong correlation between TCR beta diversity and naive T cell percentage.

This clonotype was detected a few times. Its antigen is unknown. Using a J-beta primer mix together with a sample-barcoded 5' primer, a second PCR was run for roughly 7 to 12 cycles. TCRdb re-derived calls from the 5' RACE reads in MiXCR, one entry per CDR3 protein. The sample records some 900,000 distinct CDR3 sequences, about 48% being singletons. Germline CDR1 KGHSH, CDR2 LQKENI. The CDR3 has 13 amino acids. The study drew donors from healthy Caucasian individuals in Russia aged roughly 6 to 90. At least 5 micrograms of total RNA were extracted per sample. The receptor was isolated from a man aged 30-40 years in good health. J is TRBJ2-7 and V is TRBV18; possible D gene TRBD1, 6 bases. With the DNA end fitting TRBJ2-5 better, the J assignment may be wrong. Sequenced: blood. The CDR3, as DNA: TGTGCCAGCTCACAAAACAGGGAAGAGACCCAGTACTTC. Translation: CASSQNREETQYF.